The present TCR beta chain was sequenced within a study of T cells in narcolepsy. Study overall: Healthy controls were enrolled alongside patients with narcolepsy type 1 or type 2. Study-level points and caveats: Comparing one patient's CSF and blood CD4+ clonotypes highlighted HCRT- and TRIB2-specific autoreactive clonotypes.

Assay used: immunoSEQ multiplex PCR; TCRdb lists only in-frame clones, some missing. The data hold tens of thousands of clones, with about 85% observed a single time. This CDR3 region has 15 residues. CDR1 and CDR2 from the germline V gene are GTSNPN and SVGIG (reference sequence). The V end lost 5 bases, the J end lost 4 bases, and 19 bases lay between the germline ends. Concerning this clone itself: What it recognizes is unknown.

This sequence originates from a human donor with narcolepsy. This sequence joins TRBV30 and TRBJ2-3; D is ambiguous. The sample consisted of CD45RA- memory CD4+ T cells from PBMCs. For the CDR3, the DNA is TGTGCCTGGTCCAAGGGTACCCTCGGCGCAGATACGCAGTATTTT. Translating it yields CAWSKGTLGADTQYF.